This T cell receptor (beta chain) emerged from a study of T cells after somatic rescue of genetic block. TCRdb's copy holds only in-frame clones and misses some; the assay was immunoSEQ multiplex PCR. This sample yields about 10,000 clones, of which over 70% are seen a single time; roughly 22% belongs to the top ten. The CDR3 has 11 amino acids. The germline CDR1 and CDR2 sequences are DFQATT and SNEGSKA (reference sequence). V was trimmed by 1 base and J by 8 bases, leaving 8 bases between them. The chain joins TRBV20-1 to TRBJ1-2; no clear D. This clonotype was obtained from a boy aged 5-17 years. Sequencing input: peripheral blood mononuclear cells (PBMCs). CDR3 protein: CSARGGRGYTF. In nucleotides, the CDR3 is TGCAGTGCTAGAGGAGGAAGGGGCTACACCTTC.